The entry that follows covers one TCR beta chain sequence. As yet, its antigen is unknown. The CDR3 sequence is 12 residues long. CDR1 ENHRY and CDR2 SYGVKD come from the germline V gene. V shed 6 bases and J shed 7 bases, with 12 bases lying between them. Naive-designated CD8 cells lacked CD45RO, were positively enriched for CCR7, and omitted terminally differentiated effector memory CD45RA+ cells. The sample belongs to a study of shared clonotypes between healthy human individuals. Study-wide points: Shared clonotypes: about 5.3% naive CD4, around 3.5% naive CD8, less than 2.5% memory CD4, 0.4% memory CD8.

Profiled with immunoSEQ multiplex PCR; TCRdb holds only in-frame clones, not every one. This table holds some 1,900,000 clones, roughly 94% found once. The TCR was taken from a young man in good health. This chain joins TRBV10-3 and TRBJ2-5, with D possibly being TRBD1 (5 bases). Sequencing was performed on naive CD8+ T cells sorted from blood. Here the CDR3 reads CAIRAREGTQYF. CDR3 nucleotides: TGTGCCATCAGAGCCAGGGAAGGGACCCAGTACTTC.